Listed here are 17 T cell receptor beta chains from one sample, sequenced in a study of blood T cell repertoires in COVID-19. The protocol was immunoSEQ multiplex PCR, while the TCRdb copy is restricted to in-frame clones and leaves out a portion. The sample contains fewer than 35,000 clones, roughly 80% of which appear only once. Source material: peripheral blood. These receptors were collected from a man at least 80 years old with active or convalescent COVID-19.

This chain connects TRBV10-1 to TRBJ2-1, with D perhaps matching TRBD1 (5 bases). CDR1 is WNHNN and CDR2 is SYGVQD in the germline V gene (reference sequence). This CDR3 region has 15 residues. Trimming shortened V by 5 bases and J by 2 bases, and 13 bases separated the two germline ends. The CDR3 coding sequence is TGCGCCAGCAGTAGACAGAGGTTGACCTACAATGAGCAGTTCTTC. The encoded protein is CASSRQRLTYNEQFF.

V and J are TRBV7-2 and TRBJ1-2, with D hard to call. Germline V gene data show CDR1 as SGHTA and CDR2 as FQGNSA. This CDR3 comprises 15 residues. The V end was cut by 2 bases, the J end by 1 base, with 11 bases between. CDR3 in amino acids: CASSLPGSFNYGYTF. The CDR3 nucleotides read TGTGCCAGCAGCTTACCTGGCAGTTTTAACTATGGCTACACCTTC.

This chain connects TRBV4-1 to TRBJ2-3; 8 positions agree with TRBD1. Germline lookup yields CDR1 MGHRA and CDR2 YSYEKL. J gave up 3 bases and V 8 bases, and 10 bases lay outside the gene matches. The CDR3 totals 15 residues. The CDR3 loop reads CASRENQGATDTQYF. The CDR3 DNA is TGCGCCAGCCGAGAAAACCAGGGGGCGACAGATACGCAGTATTTT.

The chain links TRBV7-9 to TRBJ1-2; weak D call: TRBD1 (6 bases). The CDR3 sequence is 13 residues long. Germline-derived CDR1 and CDR2 are SEHNR and FQNEAQ (reference sequence). Deletions cut 3 bases from V and 8 bases from J, with 13 bases between. CDR3 in amino acids: CASSLGTLGGYTF. The CDR3 coding sequence is TGTGCCAGCAGCTTGGGGACACTTGGGGGCTACACCTTC.

The rearrangement links TRBV11-3 to TRBJ2-2; D not certain. Trimming removed 3 bases from V and 1 base from J, with 3 bases in between. Germline lookup yields CDR1 SGHNT and CDR2 YENEEA. The CDR3 contains 13 residues. In DNA, the CDR3 is TGTGCCAGCAGCTTCAGGAACACCGGGGAGCTGTTTTTT. Its translation: CASSFRNTGELFF.

The V gene is TRBV7-9, the J gene TRBJ1-2, with 7 bases fitting TRBD1. Looked up from germline, CDR1 is SEHNR and CDR2 is FQNEAQ (reference sequence). The CDR3 has 15 amino acids. The V and J ends lost 5 bases and 5 bases, in that order; junction bases with no gene match: 11. In DNA, the CDR3 is TGTGCCAGCAGCCCCTCGGGCGGGACAGTATATGGCTACACCTTC. The encoded protein is CASSPSGGTVYGYTF.

The J gene is TRBJ1-5, the V gene TRBV7-9; D gene uncertain. Between the trimmed V and J ends, which lost 2 bases and 6 bases, there was a span of 8 bases. This CDR3 spans 13 amino acids. Germline CDR1 SEHNR, CDR2 FQNEAQ (reference sequence). CDR3 DNA sequence: TGTGCCAGCAGCTTATCAGCAGGTCAGCCCCAGCATTTT. Its translation: CASSLSAGQPQHF.

The gene calls are TRBV10-3 and TRBJ1-2; D possibly corresponds to TRBD1 (6 bases). The V end lost 3 bases, the J end lost 8 bases, and 10 bases lay between the germline ends. The length of the CDR3 is 12 residues. The germline V gene encodes CDR1 ENHRY and CDR2 SYGVKD. CDR3 sequence (DNA): TGTGCCATCAGTGACCGCAGGGGAGGCTACACCTTC. Its translation is CAISDRRGGYTF.

J is TRBJ1-1 and V is TRBV6-5, with D unclear. Germline CDR1 MNHEY, CDR2 SVGAGI. The CDR3 contains 13 residues. V was trimmed by 6 bases and J by 2 bases, leaving 10 bases between them. The CDR3 DNA reads as TGTGCCAGCAGCCAGGCCCAAAACACTGAAGCTTTCTTT. Residues: CASSQAQNTEAFF.

This chain uses TRBV5-4 with TRBJ2-2, with TRBD1 identical over 8 bases. The CDR3 sequence is 15 residues long. Germline loops: CDR1 SGHNT, CDR2 YYREEE (reference sequence). J gave up 1 base and V 4 bases, and 3 bases lay outside the gene matches. DNA of the CDR3: TGTGCCAGCAGCCCCGACAGGGGGAACACCGGGGAGCTGTTTTTT. This gives the protein CASSPDRGNTGELFF. Filled out from reference TRBV5-4 and TRBJ2-2, the complete variable domain reads ETGVTQSPTHLIKTRGQQVTLRCSSQSGHNTVSWYQQALGQGPQFIFQYYREEENGRGNFPPRFSGLQFPNYSSELNVNALELDDSALYLCASSPDRGNTGELFFGEGSRLTVL.

The chain carries TRBV6-5 and TRBJ2-2; no clear D gene. Trimming cost V 7 bases and J 1 base, with 7 bases left between them. The CDR3 extends over 13 amino acids. Germline CDR1 MNHEY, CDR2 SVGAGI. Here the CDR3 reads CASTPGNTGELFF. The CDR3 coding sequence is TGTGCCAGCACCCCGGGGAACACCGGGGAGCTGTTTTTT.

The chain combines TRBV14 with TRBJ1-1, with D possibly TRBD1 on 6 matching bases. V was cut by 8 bases and J by 1 base, with 8 bases left in between. Germline CDR1 is SGHDN and CDR2 is FVKESK. This CDR3 spans 12 amino acids. The CDR3 loop reads CASGQQNTEAFF. CDR3 coding DNA: TGTGCCAGCGGACAGCAGAACACTGAAGCTTTCTTT.

As for this clone: An end of the junction differs from the germline gene, which may be a read error. Here the CDR3 reads CASSLYGQEDIF. Written as DNA, the CDR3 is TGTGCCAGCAGTCTGTACGGACAGGAGGACATCTTC. The chain joins TRBV12-3 or TRBV12-4 to TRBJ1-2; 7 nucleotides align to TRBD1. The CDR3 runs 12 residues.

V usage is TRBV14 and J usage is TRBJ2-7, with D maybe TRBD1 (5 bases). The germline gives CDR1 SGHDN, CDR2 FVKESK. Trimming cost V 2 bases and J 3 bases, with 11 bases left between them. The CDR3 runs to 14 residues. The CDR3, as DNA: TGTGCCAGCAGCCAACCAGGGATGGTCTACGAGCAGTACTTC. It is translated as CASSQPGMVYEQYF.

The chain carries TRBV6-6 and TRBJ1-2, with D possibly matching TRBD1 (5 bases). With 4 bases removed from V and 7 bases from J, the gap between germline ends came to 13 bases. The CDR3 spans 13 residues. Germline V gene lookup returns CDR1 MNHNY and CDR2 SVGAGI (reference sequence). The CDR3 here is CASSSSGRAGYTF. The CDR3 DNA sequence: TGTGCCAGCAGTTCCTCAGGGAGGGCTGGCTACACCTTC.

The chain has TRBV18 and TRBJ1-1; 8 bases fit TRBD1. The CDR3 is 14 amino acids. The germline V gene encodes CDR1 KGHSH and CDR2 LQKENI. Germline trimming cut 3 bases from V and 1 base from J; bases unmatched to any gene: 1. CDR3 DNA sequence: TGTGCCAGCTCACCGGGACAGGCGAACACTGAAGCTTTCTTT. Encoded protein: CASSPGQANTEAFF.

V gene TRBV5-4 combines with J gene TRBJ2-1; 8 positions match TRBD2. The CDR3 totals 15 residues. With V trimmed by 3 bases and J by 6 bases, 8 bases remained unmatched. The germline V gene encodes CDR1 SGHNT and CDR2 YYREEE (reference sequence). DNA for the CDR3: TGTGCCAGCAGCTGGGGGCGGGGGGATGGCAATGAGCAGTTCTTC. It is translated as CASSWGRGDGNEQFF.